What follows are 30 T cell receptor beta chains derived from one specimen sequenced in a study of cytomegalovirus exposure and HLA in healthy donors. Amplification used 60 Vbeta primers and 13 Jbeta primers. This table comes from immunoSEQ multiplex PCR, and its TCRdb copy is limited to in-frame clones, with some not included. The sample carries over 120,000 clones, roughly 80% recorded once. What was sequenced was PBMCs. The origin of the receptors is a woman in her thirties in good health and CMV-seronegative.

This clone was seen only once. The chain has TRBV5-4 and TRBJ2-1; TRBD2 matches 7 bases. Looked up from germline, CDR1 is SGHNT and CDR2 is YYREEE (reference sequence). V shed 3 bases and J 10 bases; nucleotides not matched to a gene: 10. CDR3 size: 14 residues. Here the CDR3 reads CASSSVTSVREQFF. For the CDR3, the DNA is TGTGCCAGCAGCTCGGTCACTAGCGTAAGGGAGCAGTTCTTC.

The CDR3: CAIGARGGINTEAFF. For the CDR3, the DNA is TGTGCCATCGGGGCTAGAGGGGGAATCAACACTGAAGCTTTCTTT. The chain joins TRBV19 to TRBJ1-1; tentatively, D is TRBD1 (6 bases). Trimming took off 10 bases at V and 2 bases at J, with 20 bases between the two ends. The CDR3 loop spans 15 amino acids. The germline V gene encodes CDR1 LNHDA and CDR2 SQIVND (reference sequence).

This chain uses TRBV6-1 with TRBJ1-1, with 8 positions matching TRBD1. Germline lookup yields CDR1 MNHNS and CDR2 SASEGT. J gave up 5 bases and V 3 bases, and 11 bases lay outside the gene matches. CDR3 size: 16 residues. CDR3 sequence reads: CASSDGALDRVTEAFF. CDR3 DNA: TGTGCCAGCAGTGACGGCGCGCTGGACAGGGTTACTGAAGCTTTCTTT.

In the case of this clone: Other DNA sequences of this sample code for an identical CDR3. V gene TRBV29-1 combines with J gene TRBJ2-7; TRBD2 aligns across 10 bases. Trimming cost V 6 bases and J 5 bases; bases outside gene matches: 10. CDR3 length equals 14 residues. Germline values: CDR1 SQVTM, CDR2 ANQGSEA. DNA for the CDR3: TGCAGCGTCGAAACCGGGACTAGCGTAAACGAGCAGTACTTC. Translating gives CSVETGTSVNEQYF.

This clone was recorded a few times. The V and J genes are TRBV2 and TRBJ2-5; 7 bases are shared with TRBD1. The germline gives CDR1 SNHLY, CDR2 FYNNEI. Trimming at V came to 1 base and at J to 5 bases, leaving 7 bases not matched to a gene. This CDR3 has 15 amino acids. The CDR3 loop reads CASSEETGLGETQYF. In DNA, the CDR3 is TGTGCCAGCAGTGAAGAGACAGGGTTGGGGGAGACCCAGTACTTC.

The chain recombines TRBV5-4 with TRBJ2-2; TRBD1 agrees at 7 bases. This CDR3 spans 16 amino acids. V lost 4 bases and J lost 4; bases outside the gene matches: 10. Germline V lookup: CDR1 SGHNT, CDR2 YYREEE (reference sequence). The CDR3 DNA is TGTGCCAGCAGCGACCCGGGACAGAAATTCACCGGGGAGCTGTTTTTT. Its translation: CASSDPGQKFTGELFF.

The chain couples TRBV9 to TRBJ2-1, with 8 nucleotides matching TRBD2. CDR1 SGDLS and CDR2 YYNGEE come from the germline V gene. This CDR3 has 16 amino acids. V trimming: 3 bases; J trimming: 2 bases; junction bases outside the gene matches: 7. CDR3 residues: CASSESGGGAYNEQFF. CDR3 nucleotide sequence: TGTGCCAGCAGCGAATCGGGGGGGGGCGCCTACAATGAGCAGTTCTTC.

This clone has more than one count but fewer than ten. This chain connects TRBV2 to TRBJ2-7, with 9 bases matching TRBD1. With V trimmed by 7 bases and J by 1 base, 8 bases remained unmatched. This CDR3 region has 15 residues. The V gene's germline CDR1 is SNHLY and CDR2 FYNNEI. CDR3 amino acids: CASTTDRGRSYEQYF. DNA for the CDR3: TGTGCCAGCACCACGGACAGGGGAAGGTCCTACGAGCAGTACTTC.

Worth noting for this clone: A junction end diverges from the germline sequence, so it may reflect a read error. This chain uses TRBV5-1 with TRBJ2-3; 9 nucleotides line up with TRBD1. This CDR3 has 15 residues. Per germline, CDR1 SGHRS and CDR2 YFSETQ. The DNA for the CDR3 is TGCGCCAGCAGCTCCCATACAGGGGGCGCAGATACGCAATATTTT. It specifies CASSSHTGGADTQYF.

The chain recombines TRBV19 with TRBJ2-6, with 7 bases matching TRBD1. Looked up from germline, CDR1 is LNHDA and CDR2 is SQIVND (reference sequence). Losses at the gene ends were 4 bases for V and 4 bases for J; bases not matched to a gene: 10. CDR3 size: 17 residues. In nucleotides, the CDR3 is TGTGCCAGTAGTAAAAGGGCAGGGGGTCCCGGGGCCAACGTCCTGACTTTC. Translated: CASSKRAGGPGANVLTF. The complete variable domain, with remaining parts taken from reference TRBV19 and TRBJ2-6, reads DGGITQSPKYLFRKEGQNVTLSCEQNLNHDAMYWYRQDPGQGLRLIYYSQIVNDFQKGDIAEGYSVSREKKESFPLTVTSAQKNPTAFYLCASSKRAGGPGANVLTFGAGSRLTVL.

The chain recombines TRBV2 with TRBJ1-4, with 9 nucleotides matching TRBD1. J gave up 7 bases and V 6 bases, and 9 bases lay outside the gene matches. Germline CDR1 and CDR2: SNHLY and FYNNEI. The CDR3 runs to 15 residues. CDR3 amino acids: CASRSRTGAGEKLFF. The CDR3 DNA is TGTGCCAGCAGGAGCCGGACAGGGGCGGGTGAAAAACTGTTTTTT.

The J gene is TRBJ2-7, the V gene TRBV19; 8 nucleotides line up with TRBD1. The CDR3 is 14 amino acids. In germline, CDR1 is LNHDA, CDR2 SQIVND (reference sequence). J lost 1 base, V lost 5 bases, and 4 bases had no gene match. The CDR3 here is CASSETGGSYEQYF. As DNA, the CDR3 is TGTGCCAGTAGTGAAACAGGGGGGTCCTACGAGCAGTACTTC.

This clone was observed a few times. This chain links TRBV25-1 with TRBJ1-1; no firm D call. This CDR3 spans 14 amino acids. V was pared by 1 base and J by 7 bases, with 13 bases between. Germline V gives CDR1 MGHDK, CDR2 SYGVNS. The CDR3: CASSELGRGYEAFF. CDR3 DNA sequence: TGTGCCAGCAGTGAATTAGGGAGAGGGTATGAAGCTTTCTTT.

As to this clone: One junction end does not reproduce the germline sequence, and a read error may be involved. This rearrangement joins TRBV5-5 to TRBJ2-5; 8 nucleotides agree with TRBD2. The CDR3 loop spans 16 amino acids. Germline V gene data show CDR1 as SGHKS and CDR2 as YYEKEE (reference sequence). The CDR3 region is CASSPGGGWGQGTQYF. As DNA, the CDR3 is TGTGCCAGCAGCCCCGGGGGGGGGTGGGGCCAAGGGACCCAGTACTTC.

CDR3 coding DNA: TGTGCCAGCAGTAAACAGGGTGAGGAGCAGTACTTC. Translated: CASSKQGEEQYF. V and J are TRBV27 and TRBJ2-7; tentative D call: TRBD1 (6 bases). The CDR3 is 12 residues long. The germline gives CDR1 MNHEY, CDR2 SMNVEV (reference sequence). The V gene lost 5 bases and the J gene lost 7 bases, with 12 bases spanning the gap.

The chain carries TRBV7-3 and TRBJ2-2; TRBD2 matches 14 bases. Germline V gives CDR1 SGHTA, CDR2 FQGTGA. The CDR3 covers 16 residues. V lost 4 bases to trimming and J lost 5 bases; unmatched junction nucleotides: 3. The CDR3 sequence is CASSWTSGGYTGELFF. Written as DNA, the CDR3 is TGTGCCAGCAGCTGGACTAGCGGGGGGTATACCGGGGAGCTGTTTTTT.

This clone has only a few counts. This sequence joins TRBV5-1 and TRBJ1-1, with 9 nucleotides matching TRBD1. The CDR3 totals 15 residues. V shed 4 bases and J 5 bases; nucleotides not matched to a gene: 9. Germline CDR1 is SGHRS and CDR2 is YFSETQ. This CDR3 is CASSPRDRVWTEAFF. CDR3 nucleotide sequence: TGCGCCAGCAGCCCCCGGGACAGGGTTTGGACTGAAGCTTTCTTT.

The V and J genes are TRBV4-3 and TRBJ1-1; D unclear. The CDR3 sequence is 15 residues long. V lost 0 bases to trimming and J lost 1 base, with 9 bases between them. Germline CDR1 and CDR2: LGHNA and YSLEER. The CDR3: CASSQDRVSNTEAFF. In nucleotides, the CDR3 is TGCGCCAGCAGCCAAGATCGGGTCTCGAACACTGAAGCTTTCTTT.

The sample holds a few counts of this clone. The J gene is TRBJ2-3, the V gene TRBV5-4, with a weak D call TRBD1 (5 bases). This CDR3 has 17 amino acids. Germline values: CDR1 SGHNT, CDR2 YYREEE (reference sequence). Deletions cut 3 bases from V and 0 bases from J, with 17 bases between. CDR3 sequence (DNA): TGTGCCAGCAGCTCCCGTGTCAGGGCGAGGAGCACAGATACGCAGTATTTT. Protein sequence: CASSSRVRARSTDTQYF.

This clone was detected a few times. The chain couples TRBV6-1 to TRBJ2-1; tentative D call: TRBD2 (6 bases). The germline V gene has CDR1 MNHNS and CDR2 SASEGT. V lost 7 bases and J 2 bases, leaving 12 bases between the germline ends. This CDR3 is 14 amino acids long. The CDR3 sequence: CASIRERAYNEQFF. The CDR3 DNA reads as TGTGCCAGCATTCGGGAGAGGGCCTACAATGAGCAGTTCTTC.

This chain links TRBV5-4 with TRBJ2-7; D perhaps matches TRBD2 (5 bases). The CDR3 is made up of 17 amino acids. The ends were cut back, 0 bases at V and 1 base at J, with 17 bases in the middle. The germline CDR1 and CDR2 sequences are SGHNT and YYREEE (reference sequence). The CDR3: CASSLAVRSGKSYEQYF. In nucleotides, the CDR3 is TGTGCCAGCAGCTTGGCAGTGAGAAGCGGAAAATCCTACGAGCAGTACTTC.

This rearrangement joins TRBV18 to TRBJ1-1, with D possibly TRBD1 on 5 matching bases. Trimming cost V 1 base and J 1 base, with 10 bases left between them. Germline CDR1 and CDR2: KGHSH and LQKENI. CDR3 length equals 15 residues. CDR3 coding DNA: TGTGCCAGCTCACCACGGGAAGGGGAGAACACTGAAGCTTTCTTT. Its protein product is CASSPREGENTEAFF.

The genes are TRBV7-8 and TRBJ1-2; 7 bases line up with TRBD1. CDR3 length equals 16 residues. V shed 5 bases, J shed 3 bases, and the junction held 12 bases outside the gene matches. Germline values: CDR1 SGHVS, CDR2 FQNEAQ. CDR3 nucleotide sequence: TGTGCCAGCAGCCCGATCCGAACAGGGGTTTACTATGGCTACACCTTC. Protein sequence: CASSPIRTGVYYGYTF. Combining the CDR3 with reference TRBV7-8 and TRBJ1-2 gives the whole variable domain GAGVSQSPRYKVAKRGQDVALRCDPISGHVSLFWYQQALGQGPEFLTYFQNEAQLDKSGLPSDRFFAERPEGSVSTLKIQRTQQEDSAVYLCASSPIRTGVYYGYTFGSGTRLTVV.

V gene TRBV7-2 combines with J gene TRBJ2-2; 8 nucleotides agree with TRBD1. The CDR3 runs to 15 residues. J gave up 6 bases and V 1 base, and 4 bases lay outside the gene matches. Germline loops: CDR1 SGHTA, CDR2 FQGNSA. CDR3 amino acids: CASSLEQGGSGELFF. The CDR3 DNA follows: TGTGCCAGCAGCTTAGAACAGGGGGGTTCCGGGGAGCTGTTTTTT.

The J gene is TRBJ1-1, the V gene TRBV9; D is possibly TRBD1 (6 bases). Trimming removed 0 bases from V and 3 bases from J, with 12 bases in between. Germline V lookup: CDR1 SGDLS, CDR2 YYNGEE. This CDR3 comprises 15 residues. The CDR3 here is CASSVGTTGYTEAFF. CDR3 bases: TGTGCCAGCAGCGTAGGAACGACAGGCTACACTGAAGCTTTCTTT.

J is TRBJ2-7 and V is TRBV7-6; D not resolved. The CDR3 extends over 14 amino acids. Germline CDR1 reads SGHVS; CDR2 reads FNYEAQ. The V end was cut by 5 bases, the J end by 1 base, with 12 bases between. DNA for the CDR3: TGTGCCAGCAGCGCCAGACAAGGTTCCTACGAGCAGTACTTC. This gives the protein CASSARQGSYEQYF.

The rearrangement links TRBV29-1 to TRBJ1-2; D gene ambiguous. Germline CDR1 is SQVTM and CDR2 is ANQGSEA. Trimming cost V 6 bases and J 8 bases, with 13 bases left between them. There are 11 residues in the CDR3. CDR3 sequence: CSVGKVEGYTF. The CDR3 nucleotides read TGCAGCGTCGGCAAGGTGGAGGGCTACACCTTC.

The chain combines TRBV4-3 with TRBJ2-2, with a possible D match to TRBD1 (5 bases). The CDR3 loop spans 15 amino acids. Trimming stripped 1 base from V and 5 bases from J, with 11 bases between. Germline lookup yields CDR1 LGHNA and CDR2 YSLEER. For the CDR3, the DNA is TGCGCCAGCAGCCAAGGCCAGGGTCGGACCGGGGAGCTGTTTTTT. Protein sequence: CASSQGQGRTGELFF.

The chain combines TRBV7-9 with TRBJ2-7; 8 bases fit TRBD1. The CDR3 runs to 15 residues. Unmatched junction bases numbered 3, after V lost 1 base and J lost 1 base. Germline values: CDR1 SEHNR, CDR2 FQNEAQ (reference sequence). CDR3 in DNA: TGTGCCAGCAGCTTAGGTAGGACAGGGTCCTACGAGCAGTACTTC. Its protein is CASSLGRTGSYEQYF. Full variable domain (outside the CDR3, taken from reference TRBV7-9 and TRBJ2-7): DTGVSQNPRHKITKRGQNVTFRCDPISEHNRLYWYRQTLGQGPEFLTYFQNEAQLEKSRLLSDRFSAERPKGSFSTLEIQRTEQGDSAMYLCASSLGRTGSYEQYFGPGTRLTVT.

The chain recombines TRBV5-5 with TRBJ1-2; 8 bases align to TRBD1. CDR1 is SGHKS and CDR2 is YYEKEE in the germline V gene (reference sequence). The junction had 4 bases not matched to a gene; V was cut back by 4 bases and J by 8 bases. The CDR3 sequence is 12 residues long. Written as DNA, the CDR3 is TGTGCCAGCAGCCGGACAGGGTTCGGCTACACCTTC. Its translation is CASSRTGFGYTF.